This is a list of T cell receptor beta chains from one sample in a study of CD8+CD57+ T cells in acquired aplastic anemia. TCRdb redid the calling of the reads with MiXCR, one entry per CDR3 protein. The sample lists roughly 420,000 distinct CDR3 sequences, roughly 64% occurring once. Sequencing was performed on sorted CD4+, CD8+, or CD8+CD57+ T cells (not recorded which) from PBMCs. The source is a human donor in good health, serving as a control. Both conserved end residues are part of each CDR3. The D gene is left open where the match is weak. Some rows have no size entry. The others give once, few or many, or a class for an expanded clone.

j_call | v_call | cdr3_length | d_call | clone_size | cdr3_nt | cdr3_aa
TRBJ2-5 | TRBV6-2/TRBV6-3 | 13 | NA | many | TGTGCCAGCAGACCTGACATCCAAGAGACCCAGTACTTC | CASRPDIQETQYF
TRBJ1-1 | TRBV7-3 | 12 | NA | NA | TGTGCCAACAGCGTAACTTCGGCGATGGCTTTCTTT | CANSVTSAMAFF
TRBJ2-5 | TRBV9 | 16 | NA | NA | TGTGCCAGCAGCGTAGCTGGTAGGGGTGAGACCCAGTCCCAGTACTTC | CASSVAGRGETQSQYF
TRBJ2-7 | TRBV2 | 17 | TRBD1 | NA | TGTGCCAGCATACACTACCGGGACAGGGGGGCTTCCTACGAGCAGTACTTC | CASIHYRDRGASYEQYF
TRBJ2-5 | TRBV6-6 | 14 | TRBD1 | NA | TGTGCCAGCAGTCGGGACAGGGCTCAAGAGACCCAGTACTTC | CASSRDRAQETQYF
TRBJ2-7 | TRBV19 | 15 | NA | NA | TGTGCCAGTAGTATAGTAGGAGACGGATCTTACGAGCAGTACTTC | CASSIVGDGSYEQYF
TRBJ2-5 | TRBV6-1 | 15 | NA | NA | TGTGCCAGCAGTTACCCCAGGCACGGAGGGGAGACCCAGTACTTC | CASSYPRHGGETQYF
TRBJ1-2 | TRBV20-1 | 17 | TRBD1 | NA | TGCAGTGCTAGAGAAGAAGATATAGGATGGCAGGGGGCTGGCTACACCTTC | CSAREEDIGWQGAGYTF
TRBJ1-5 | TRBV10-2 | 12 | NA | NA | TGCGCCAGCGGGAGGGACCATCAGCCCCAGCATTTT | CASGRDHQPQHF
TRBJ2-1 | TRBV5-6 | 13 | NA | NA | TGTGCCAGCAACCCAGCAAGGGACAATGAGCAGTTCTTC | CASNPARDNEQFF
TRBJ1-2 | TRBV29-1 | 12 | NA | few | TGCAGCGCCTTCGACAGCTACTATGGCTACACCTTC | CSAFDSYYGYTF
TRBJ2-4 | TRBV6-2/TRBV6-3 | 14 | NA | few | TGTGCCAGCAGTTACGGTGTGGCCAAAAACATTCAGTACTTC | CASSYGVAKNIQYF
TRBJ1-5 | TRBV12-3/TRBV12-4 | 13 | NA | many | TGTGCCAGCAGCCTATCCCAAGGAGAGCCCCAGCATTTT | CASSLSQGEPQHF
TRBJ1-5 | TRBV19 | 14 | NA | many | TGTGCCAGTAGTATCCCAGGGGGCAATCAGCCCCAGCATTTT | CASSIPGGNQPQHF
TRBJ2-3 | TRBV20-1 | 16 | NA | NA | TGCAGTGCTAGAGACAGGGAAAAACTGAGCACAGATACGCAGTATTTT | CSARDREKLSTDTQYF
TRBJ2-7 | TRBV6-2/TRBV6-3 | 13 | NA | many | TGTGCCAGCCGAATCCAGGGAAGGGACGAGCAGTACTTC | CASRIQGRDEQYF
TRBJ2-6 | TRBV20-1 | 14 | NA | NA | TGCAGTGCTAGACAGGGCCCTGGGGCCAACGTCCTGACTTTC | CSARQGPGANVLTF
TRBJ2-7 | TRBV11-1 | 14 | NA | few | TGTGCCAGCAGCATCGCCGGGGAAGGGGGCGAGCAGTACTTC | CASSIAGEGGEQYF
TRBJ1-6 | TRBV6-6 | 15 | NA | many | TGTGCCAGCAGTGCGGGACATTTGGGGGATTCACCCCTCCACTTT | CASSAGHLGDSPLHF
TRBJ1-2 | TRBV9 | 16 | TRBD1 | few | TGTGCCAGCAGCGTGGCGCGAAAAGGACAGGGGCATGGCTACACCTTC | CASSVARKGQGHGYTF
TRBJ1-6 | TRBV7-3 | 14 | NA | NA | TGTGCCAGCAGCAGTGTGGTGGGGGGCACAGATCCCCAGTTT | CASSSVVGGTDPQF
TRBJ2-7 | TRBV12-3/TRBV12-4 | 12 | TRBD1 | NA | TGTGCCAGCAGTTTTACCGGGACAGGGCTTTCCTTC | CASSFTGTGLSF
TRBJ2-3 | TRBV29-1 | 12 | NA | many | TGCAGCGTTGGACAGAGCACAGATACGCAGTATTTT | CSVGQSTDTQYF
TRBJ2-4 | TRBV9 | 15 | NA | many | TGTGCCAGCAGCGTAGATGGGGGCGGGGGTAACATTCAGTACTTC | CASSVDGGGGNIQYF
TRBJ2-3 | TRBV20-1 | 16 | NA | NA | TGCAGTGCTAAACAGGGTTCGAACACCGATATAGATACGCAGTATTTT | CSAKQGSNTDIDTQYF
TRBJ1-1 | TRBV25-1 | 15 | NA | once | TGCGCCAGCAGTGCCGGGGCAGCGACGGACTCTGAAGCTTACTTT | CASSAGAATDSEAYF
TRBJ2-3 | TRBV9 | 11 | NA | NA | TGTGCCAGCAGCGACTTAGATACGCAGTATTTT | CASSDLDTQYF
TRBJ2-7 | TRBV20-1 | 12 | NA | once | TGCAGTGCTAGGAGGTCGTCGGGAGAACAGTACTTC | CSARRSSGEQYF
TRBJ1-6 | TRBV7-2 | 18 | NA | NA | TGTGCCAGCAGCTTAGCCCTCACAGAGGGGGAGCATTACTCACCCCTCCACTTT | CASSLALTEGEHYSPLHF
TRBJ1-6 | TRBV6-5 | 14 | NA | many | TGTGCCAGCACCCCTACCAGGGTTAGGGGGTCCCTCCACTTT | CASTPTRVRGSLHF
TRBJ1-3 | TRBV13 | 19 | TRBD1 | NA | TGTGCCAGCAGCTCAGGGGGCAACGTAGGGTTTGGGGCTGGAAACACCATATATTTT | CASSSGGNVGFGAGNTIYF
TRBJ2-5 | TRBV6-6 | 16 | TRBD2 | NA | TGTGCCATCAGTATACTAGCGGGGGCCACCCAAGAGACCCAGTACTTC | CAISILAGATQETQYF
TRBJ2-3 | TRBV29-1 | 14 | TRBD1 | NA | TGCAGCGTGGGGACAGGGACAAGCACAGATACGCAGTATTTT | CSVGTGTSTDTQYF
TRBJ1-5 | TRBV5-1 | 13 | NA | NA | TGTGCCAGCAGCTTAGAACAGGATCAGCCCCAGCATTTT | CASSLEQDQPQHF
TRBJ2-6 | TRBV15 | 18 | NA | NA | TGTGCCACCAGCAGAGTAGGGAATCTCGTCTCTGGGGCCAACGTCCTGACTTTC | CATSRVGNLVSGANVLTF
TRBJ2-6 | TRBV7-2 | 17 | TRBD1 | NA | TGTGCCAGCAGCCCCCCGGGACAGGGAACTGGGGCCAACGTCCTGACTTTC | CASSPPGQGTGANVLTF
TRBJ2-3 | TRBV7-2 | 16 | NA | NA | TGTGCCAGCAGCCAACAGTGGCCCCATGGCCAGCACCAGCAGTATTTT | CASSQQWPHGQHQQYF
TRBJ1-3 | TRBV30 | 13 | NA | NA | TGTGCCTGGATGGGACACTCTGGAAACACCATATATTTT | CAWMGHSGNTIYF
TRBJ1-1 | TRBV15 | 17 | NA | many | TGTGCCACCAGCAGGGCGACAGGCGCCCGCATAGACACTGAAGCTTTCTTT | CATSRATGARIDTEAFF
TRBJ2-3 | TRBV20-1 | 15 | NA | many | TGCAGTGCTAGTTTTGGGGCGGGGTCGGCAGATACGCAGTATTTT | CSASFGAGSADTQYF
TRBJ1-5 | TRBV9 | 14 | NA | NA | TGTGCCAGCAGCGCCGGGCAGGACGCAAAGTTCTATCATTTT | CASSAGQDAKFYHF
TRBJ1-2 | TRBV9 | 15 | NA | few | TGTGCCAGCAGCGTTACCGGGACGTTTAACTATGGCTACACCTTC | CASSVTGTFNYGYTF
TRBJ2-1 | TRBV5-5 | 18 | TRBD2 | many | TGTGCCAGCAGCCCCCCGGGCACTAGCGGGGGGACCTACAATGAGCAGTTCTTC | CASSPPGTSGGTYNEQFF
TRBJ2-1 | TRBV15 | 18 | TRBD2 | NA | TGTGCCACCAGCAGAGATGTGGGACTAGCGGGGGGGACGCATGAGCAGTTTTTC | CATSRDVGLAGGTHEQFF
TRBJ1-6 | TRBV15 | 16 | NA | NA | TGTGCCACCAGCAGTGACAGGCGCTCCTATAATTCACCCCTCCACTTT | CATSSDRRSYNSPLHF